The next 32 T cell receptor beta chains were all read from a single sample in a study of blood T cell repertoires in COVID-19 (dated by TCRdb to about 2020). The library was generated by the immunoSEQ multiplex PCR assay. TCRdb took this table from immuneACCESS and kept in-frame rearrangements with V and J called. Such tables lack part of the clones; where checked against another copy, unresolved V genes explain under half of the gap, and the rest is unexplained. The sample yields a few hundred thousand clones; around 84% were counted once. The biggest ten clones account for 1.1% of the sample. Source material: peripheral blood. The source is a human donor with acute or convalescent COVID-19. The donor label of this sample is uncertain.

The rearrangement links TRBV11-2 to TRBJ2-7; 7 bases fit TRBD1. V gave up 3 bases and J gave up 3 bases; unmatched junction bases: 5. The CDR3 covers 14 residues. Germline CDR1 and CDR2: SGHAT and FQNNGV. The CDR3: CASSFVGGGYEQYF. The CDR3 coding sequence is TGTGCCAGCAGCTTTGTAGGGGGCGGCTACGAGCAGTACTTC.

The genes are TRBV14 and TRBJ1-6; the match to TRBD1 covers 9 bases. The ends lost 1 base at V and 8 bases at J; junction bases unmatched: 6. The CDR3 covers 16 residues. Germline V CDR1 and CDR2: SGHDN, FVKESK. In nucleotides, the CDR3 is TGTGCCAGCAGCCAAGGGACAGGGGTTTGGTATTCACCCCTCCACTTT. Its protein product is CASSQGTGVWYSPLHF.

The chain has TRBV6-5 and TRBJ2-7; D might be TRBD2 (5 bases). Germline assignment: CDR1 MNHEY and CDR2 SVGAGI. V lost 6 bases and J 4 bases, leaving 19 bases between the germline ends. This CDR3 comprises 15 residues. The CDR3 protein is CASSGSSGKSYEQYF. The CDR3 bases are TGTGCCAGCAGCGGTAGTTCGGGGAAGTCATACGAGCAGTACTTC.

This clone was counted a few times. The chain couples TRBV2 to TRBJ2-3; possible D gene TRBD2, 7 bases. The V gene's germline CDR1 is SNHLY and CDR2 FYNNEI. Trimming left V 4 bases short and J 6 bases short, with 14 bases between. The CDR3 runs 14 residues. CDR3 sequence (DNA): TGTGCCAGCAGTGCTAACGGGGGGCGGGATACGCAGTATTTT. This gives the protein CASSANGGRDTQYF.

The V and J genes are TRBV4-1 and TRBJ1-2, with 11 bases matching TRBD1. The CDR3 runs 15 residues. The V and J ends lost 1 base and 5 bases, in that order; junction bases with no gene match: 3. Per the germline V gene, CDR1 is MGHRA and CDR2 is YSYEKL. The CDR3 sequence is CASSQAGTGGYGYTF. The CDR3 DNA reads TGCGCCAGCAGCCAAGCGGGGACAGGGGGGTATGGCTACACCTTC.

The chain links TRBV18 to TRBJ1-6; 9 bases match TRBD1. The V segment lost 3 bases and the J segment 9 bases; nucleotides outside the gene matches: 3. The germline V gene encodes CDR1 KGHSH and CDR2 LQKENI. CDR3 length equals 14 residues. The CDR3 is CASSPGQGRSPLHF. As DNA, the CDR3 is TGTGCCAGCTCACCGGGACAGGGTCGTTCACCCCTCCACTTT.

This clone was seen just once. The chain couples TRBV6-5 to TRBJ1-4; 7 bases align to TRBD1. Germline-derived CDR1 and CDR2 are MNHEY and SVGAGI. V gave up 5 bases and J gave up 11 bases; unmatched junction bases: 14. The CDR3 runs to 15 residues. CDR3 region: CASSPGTAVPPKLFF. The CDR3 DNA reads TGTGCCAGCAGTCCTGGGACAGCGGTGCCTCCTAAACTGTTTTTT.

The rearrangement links TRBV9 to TRBJ2-3, with 7 bases identical to TRBD1. This CDR3 contains 19 residues. V dropped 0 bases and J dropped 1; count of bases not matched to a gene: 14. The germline V gene encodes CDR1 SGDLS and CDR2 YYNGEE. The CDR3 bases are TGTGCCAGCAGCGTAGGATCCGGGACAGTCGTCTTTCGCACAGATACGCAGTATTTT. Translation gives CASSVGSGTVVFRTDTQYF.

The J gene is TRBJ2-3, the V gene TRBV11-2; a weak D match, TRBD1 (6 bases). V shed 6 bases and J shed 2 bases, with 18 bases lying between them. There are 16 residues in the CDR3. Looked up from germline, CDR1 is SGHAT and CDR2 is FQNNGV. The CDR3 DNA follows: TGTGCCAGCAGTTTCCGGCCTGGGGGCCACACAGATACGCAGTATTTT. Amino acids: CASSFRPGGHTDTQYF.

This clone is a singleton in its sample. This rearrangement joins TRBV28 to TRBJ2-2; 12 bases align to TRBD2. Germline V gives CDR1 MDHEN, CDR2 SYDVKM. V dropped 8 bases and J dropped 10; count of bases not matched to a gene: 5. This CDR3 has 13 amino acids. CDR3 protein: CASRLAGVAELFF. In DNA, the CDR3 is TGTGCCAGCCGACTAGCGGGGGTCGCGGAGCTGTTTTTT.

With regard to this clone: This specimen includes other DNA sequences encoding the same CDR3. The gene calls are TRBV3-1 (or the pseudogene TRBV3-2) and TRBJ2-3; 8 positions match TRBD2. The CDR3 sequence is 15 residues long. Germline V gene lookup returns CDR1 LGHDT and CDR2 YNNKEL (reference sequence). The V gene end was trimmed by 4 bases and the J gene end by 3 bases; junction bases not matched to a gene: 6. This chain's CDR3 is CASSPRAGGTDTQYF. The CDR3 nucleotides read TGTGCCAGCAGCCCTAGGGCGGGAGGTACAGATACGCAGTATTTT.

V is TRBV20-1 and J is TRBJ2-1; D is unresolved. Trimming took off 3 bases at V and 1 base at J, with 10 bases between the two ends. Germline lookup yields CDR1 DFQATT and CDR2 SNEGSKA (reference sequence). This CDR3 region has 14 residues. CDR3 sequence: CSASSQLSYNEQFF. DNA for the CDR3: TGCAGTGCTAGTTCTCAGTTGTCCTACAATGAGCAGTTCTTC.

The genes are TRBV7-6 and TRBJ1-6; D unresolved. V was shortened by 3 bases and J by 0 bases, with 6 bases between the two germline ends. Germline V gene lookup returns CDR1 SGHVS and CDR2 FNYEAQ. The CDR3 contains 15 residues. CDR3 sequence reads: CASSLESSYNSPLHF. The CDR3 DNA follows: TGTGCCAGCAGCTTGGAGAGCTCCTATAATTCACCCCTCCACTTT.

Concerning this clone itself: Other DNA sequences in this specimen translate into the identical CDR3. CDR3 nucleotides: TGTGCCAGCTCACCTGGAGGCAATCAGCCCCAGCATTTT. This codes for CASSPGGNQPQHF. This chain connects TRBV18 to TRBJ1-5; unclear D gene. The V gene lost 3 bases and the J gene lost 2 bases, with 5 bases spanning the gap. The germline CDR1 and CDR2 sequences are KGHSH and LQKENI. CDR3 size: 13 residues.

J is TRBJ2-3 and V is TRBV11-2, with 9 bases identical to TRBD2. This CDR3 has 18 residues. Unmatched junction bases numbered 19, after V lost 4 bases and J lost 8 bases. Germline V gene data show CDR1 as SGHAT and CDR2 as FQNNGV. CDR3 protein: CASSSPTFSGGPPFTQYF. CDR3 coding DNA: TGTGCCAGCAGCTCCCCCACCTTTAGCGGGGGCCCGCCGTTTACGCAGTATTTT.

The V gene is TRBV6-5, the J gene TRBJ1-1, with 7 bases lining up with TRBD1. CDR3 length: 14 amino acids. The V gene's germline CDR1 is MNHEY and CDR2 SVGAGI. Trimming took 6 bases from V and 10 from J; bases not matched to a gene: 14. The CDR3 DNA reads TGTGCCAGCAGCCCAACGTCGGAGGGGGCAGGAGCTTTCTTT. It translates to CASSPTSEGAGAFF.

This clone has just a few counts. V is TRBV10-3 and J is TRBJ2-1; 9 positions agree with TRBD1. V trimming: 3 bases; J trimming: 6 bases; junction bases outside the gene matches: 6. The CDR3 loop spans 15 amino acids. CDR1 and CDR2 (germline): ENHRY, SYGVKD. In nucleotides, the CDR3 is TGTGCCATCAGTGAAGAACAGGGGGCAACCAATGAGCAGTTCTTC. Its translation: CAISEEQGATNEQFF.

This clone showed up just a few times. The rearrangement joins TRBV9 to TRBJ1-4; perhaps TRBD1 as D (6 bases). The CDR3 consists of 16 residues. CDR1 SGDLS and CDR2 YYNGEE come from the germline V gene. V was clipped by 3 bases and J by 7 bases, with 19 bases between them. As DNA, the CDR3 is TGTGCCAGCAGCGCAGGGGATCAGGGATCGGGTGAAAAACTGTTTTTT. Its translation is CASSAGDQGSGEKLFF.

The rearrangement joins TRBV3-1 (or the pseudogene TRBV3-2) to TRBJ1-3; 8 nucleotides match TRBD1. This CDR3 contains 16 residues. From germline, CDR1 is LGHDT and CDR2 YNNKEL (reference sequence). The J segment lost 3 bases and the V segment lost 2 bases, leaving 6 bases of the junction unmatched. The CDR3 nucleotides are TGTGCCAGCAGCCAAAACAGGGGGTTCTTTGGAAACACCATATATTTT. Amino acid sequence: CASSQNRGFFGNTIYF.

In nucleotides, the CDR3 is TGTGCCATCAGTGACCAACCCAGGCGGACAGGTGCAACAGATACGCAGTATTTT. Protein: CAISDQPRRTGATDTQYF. The chain recombines TRBV10-3 with TRBJ2-3; TRBD1 matches at 7 bases. The CDR3 is 18 residues long. Trimming removed 3 bases from V and 3 bases from J; junction bases left unmatched: 15. The germline gives CDR1 ENHRY, CDR2 SYGVKD.

The chain joins TRBV6-2 or TRBV6-3 to TRBJ2-1; 9 bases are shared with TRBD2. This CDR3 region has 15 residues. With 2 bases clipped from V and 4 bases from J, the junction kept 3 bases outside the gene matches. CDR1 and CDR2 (germline): MNHEY, SVGEGT. The CDR3 is CASSYATSGYNEQFF. For the CDR3, the DNA is TGTGCCAGCAGTTACGCGACTAGCGGATACAATGAGCAGTTCTTC.

The chain combines TRBV28 with TRBJ1-2; TRBD1 agrees at 8 bases. CDR3 length: 17 residues. The junction had 11 bases not matched to a gene; V was cut back by 2 bases and J by 3 bases. The germline CDR1 and CDR2 sequences are MDHEN and SYDVKM. In DNA, the CDR3 is TGTGCCAGCAGTTTACGTGCCCAGGGGGCGCAAGACTATGGCTACACCTTC. Translated: CASSLRAQGAQDYGYTF.

The gene calls are TRBV5-1 and TRBJ2-7; 9 bases line up with TRBD2. CDR3 length: 16 amino acids. The trim removed 0 bases at V and 3 bases at J, leaving 7 bases unmatched. The V gene's germline CDR1 is SGHRS and CDR2 YFSETQ. CDR3 loop: CASSLGPAGGFYEQYF. As DNA, the CDR3 is TGCGCCAGCAGCTTGGGTCCGGCGGGGGGGTTCTACGAGCAGTACTTC.

The rearrangement links TRBV30 to TRBJ1-1; 7 bases line up with TRBD1. The length of the CDR3 is 13 residues. V lost 1 base, J lost 9 bases, and 8 bases stayed unmatched. Germline CDR1 GTSNPN, CDR2 SVGIG (reference sequence). The DNA for the CDR3 is TGTGCCTGGAGTGAGGGGGCAGGAATAAAAGCTTTCTTT. This translates into CAWSEGAGIKAFF.

This clone appeared a few times. The V gene is TRBV7-8, the J gene TRBJ2-2; maybe TRBD1 (5 bases). This CDR3 is 13 amino acids long. Germline assignment: CDR1 SGHVS and CDR2 FQNEAQ. Trimming pared 3 bases from V and 3 bases from J, leaving 5 bases between. The CDR3 loop is CASSFRDTGELFF. CDR3 bases: TGTGCCAGCAGCTTCAGGGACACCGGGGAGCTGTTTTTT.

This chain uses TRBV6-1 with TRBJ1-5; 9 bases are a match to TRBD1. J lost 7 bases, V lost 0 bases, and 10 bases had no gene match. The CDR3 runs to 17 residues. In germline, CDR1 is MNHNS, CDR2 SASEGT. The CDR3 region is CASSEAPDRGGRQPQHF. The CDR3 bases are TGTGCCAGCAGTGAAGCCCCGGACAGGGGAGGGCGGCAGCCCCAGCATTTT.

The chain couples TRBV6-2 or TRBV6-3 to TRBJ1-2, with 10 bases matching TRBD1. Trimming removed 4 bases from V and 3 bases from J; junction bases left unmatched: 5. The CDR3 sequence is 15 residues long. The germline V gene has CDR1 MNHEY and CDR2 SVGEGT. CDR3 in DNA: TGTGCCAGCAGTTCCTATGGGACAGGGGACTATGGCTACACCTTC. It specifies CASSSYGTGDYGYTF.

CDR3 loop: CASSAVGAATIDTQYF. In DNA, the CDR3 is TGTGCCAGCAGCGCCGTAGGGGCAGCCACTATAGATACGCAGTATTTT. The chain joins TRBV7-9 to TRBJ2-3, with D tentatively TRBD1 (5 bases). Trimming pared 5 bases from V and 5 bases from J, leaving 20 bases between. Per the germline V gene, CDR1 is SEHNR and CDR2 is FQNEAQ (reference sequence). This CDR3 has 16 residues.

V is TRBV6-1 and J is TRBJ1-4; TRBD1 might be the D (6 bases). Deletions cut 2 bases from V and 0 bases from J, with 13 bases between. Germline lookup yields CDR1 MNHNS and CDR2 SASEGT. The CDR3 runs 17 residues. The CDR3 reads CASSELTWTATNEKLFF. In DNA form, the CDR3 reads TGTGCCAGCAGTGAATTGACCTGGACAGCAACTAATGAAAAACTGTTTTTT.

This chain joins TRBV13 and TRBJ2-7; D may be TRBD2 (6 bases). V was cut by 5 bases and J by 1 base, with 12 bases left in between. There are 14 residues in the CDR3. The V gene's germline CDR1 is PRHDT and CDR2 FYEKMQ (reference sequence). The CDR3 DNA reads as TGTGCCAGCAGCCCCCGCCGGGAGTCCTACGAGCAGTACTTC. Translated: CASSPRRESYEQYF.

The J gene is TRBJ1-1, the V gene TRBV19, with D hard to call. With 1 base removed from V and 0 bases from J, the gap between germline ends came to 9 bases. CDR3 length: 15 amino acids. CDR1 LNHDA and CDR2 SQIVND come from the germline V gene (reference sequence). This CDR3 is CASSIGRRMNTEAFF. The CDR3 DNA reads as TGTGCCAGTAGTATAGGTAGGCGGATGAACACTGAAGCTTTCTTT.

J is TRBJ1-1 and V is TRBV5-6, with TRBD1 as a possible D gene (5 bases). The CDR3 contains 14 residues. Trimming removed 3 bases from V and 0 bases from J, with 9 bases in between. Germline V lookup: CDR1 SGHDT, CDR2 YYEEEE. DNA for the CDR3: TGTGCCAGCAGCTGGGGGGAGGTGAACACTGAAGCTTTCTTT. It translates to CASSWGEVNTEAFF.